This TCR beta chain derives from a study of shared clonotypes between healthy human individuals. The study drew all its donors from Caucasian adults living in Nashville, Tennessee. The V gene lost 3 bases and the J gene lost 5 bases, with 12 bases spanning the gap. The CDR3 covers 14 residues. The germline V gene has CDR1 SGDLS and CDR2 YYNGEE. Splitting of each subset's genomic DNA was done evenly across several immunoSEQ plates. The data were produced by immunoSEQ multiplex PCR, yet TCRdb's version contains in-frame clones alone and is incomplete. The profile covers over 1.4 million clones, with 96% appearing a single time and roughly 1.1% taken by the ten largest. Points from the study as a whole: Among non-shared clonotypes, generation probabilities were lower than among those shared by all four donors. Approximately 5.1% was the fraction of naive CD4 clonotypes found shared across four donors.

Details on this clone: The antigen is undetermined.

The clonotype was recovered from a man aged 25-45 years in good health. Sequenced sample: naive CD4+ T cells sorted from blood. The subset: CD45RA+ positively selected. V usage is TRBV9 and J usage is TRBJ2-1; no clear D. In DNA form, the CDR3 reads TGTGCCAGCAGCGCGACTTCGCGAAACAATGAGCAGTTCTTC. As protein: CASSATSRNNEQFF.